The clone carrying this T cell receptor beta chain was found a few times. The junction does not match germline at one end; this may be a read error. CDR3 size: 14 residues. Germline CDR1 is SQVTM and CDR2 is ANQGSEA. It was with a sample-barcoded 5' primer and a J-beta primer mix that a second PCR of roughly 7 to 12 cycles was run. Each CDR3 protein gets one entry after TCRdb re-called the 5' RACE reads with MiXCR. Of 500,000 to 550,000 distinct CDR3 sequences listed, nearly 25% are singletons. This sample was included in a study of blood T cells in healthy people across ages. In addition, the sample was reused for a study of T cells of mothers and their children.

The source material was blood. V usage is TRBV29-1 and J usage is TRBJ2-2; a weak D match, TRBD2 (7 bases). This clonotype originated in a boy aged 5-17 years in good health. CDR3 sequence: CSVRDYRGAGGLFF. In nucleotides, the CDR3 is TGCAGCGTTCGGGATTATCGGGGGGCCGGGGGGCTGTTTTTT.